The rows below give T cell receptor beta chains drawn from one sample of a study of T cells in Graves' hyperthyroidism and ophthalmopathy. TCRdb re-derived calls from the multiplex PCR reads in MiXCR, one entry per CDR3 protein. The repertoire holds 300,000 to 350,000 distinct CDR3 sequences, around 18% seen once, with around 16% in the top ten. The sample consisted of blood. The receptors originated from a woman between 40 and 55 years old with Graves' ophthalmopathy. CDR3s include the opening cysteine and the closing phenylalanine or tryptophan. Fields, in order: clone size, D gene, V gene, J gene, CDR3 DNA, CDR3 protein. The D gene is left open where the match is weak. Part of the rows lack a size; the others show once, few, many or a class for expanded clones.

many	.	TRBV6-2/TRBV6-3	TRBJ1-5	TGTGCCAGCAGCTTGACGACAGAAGGTCAGCCCCAGCATTTT	CASSLTTEGQPQHF
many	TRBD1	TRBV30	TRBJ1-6	TGTGCCTGGAGTCCGGGACAGGGACGTTTCTCACCCCTCCACTTT	CAWSPGQGRFSPLHF
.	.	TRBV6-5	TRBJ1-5	TGTGCCAGCAGTTACAGAATGAGTAGCAATCAGCCCCAGCATTTT	CASSYRMSSNQPQHF
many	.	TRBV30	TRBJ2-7	TGTGCCTGGAGTGGGGGTCGTGGCTCCTACGAGCAGTACTTC	CAWSGGRGSYEQYF
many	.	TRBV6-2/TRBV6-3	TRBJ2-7	TGTGCCAGCAGGCAGGGGTTGTACGAGCAGTACTTC	CASRQGLYEQYF
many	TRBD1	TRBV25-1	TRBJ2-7	TGTGCCAGCAGTGACCGAGACAGGGCTTACGAGCAGTACTTC	CASSDRDRAYEQYF
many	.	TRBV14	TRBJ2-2	TGTGCCAGCAGCCTCAAACAGGGCCTGAACACCGGGGAGCTGTTTTTT	CASSLKQGLNTGELFF
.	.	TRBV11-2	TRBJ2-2	TGTGCCAGCAGCTTAATGAGAGACACCGGGGAGCTGTTTTTT	CASSLMRDTGELFF
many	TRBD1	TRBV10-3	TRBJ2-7	TGTGCCATCAGGTTCGGGACAGGGGGCTACGAGCAGTACTTC	CAIRFGTGGYEQYF
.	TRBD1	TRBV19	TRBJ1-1	TGTGCCAGTAGTGCCGGGACAGGGGTTGTCGTTGTGAAGAGCACTGAAGCTTTCTTT	CASSAGTGVVVVKSTEAFF
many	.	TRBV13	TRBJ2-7	TGTGCCAGCAGCTTAGGCCAAGGGGTGATCTACGAGCAGTACTTC	CASSLGQGVIYEQYF
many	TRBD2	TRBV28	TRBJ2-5	TGTGCCAGCAGTACTCTCGGGACTAGCGGGAGGGTATCCCAGTACTTC	CASSTLGTSGRVSQYF
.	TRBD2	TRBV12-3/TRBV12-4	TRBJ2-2	TGTGCCAGCAGGCAAGCGGGGGGGCCTGTCGGGGAGCTGTTTTTT	CASRQAGGPVGELFF
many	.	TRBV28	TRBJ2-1	TGTGCCAGCCAGGAGGACTCCTACAATGAGCAGTTCTTC	CASQEDSYNEQFF
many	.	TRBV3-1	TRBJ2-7	TGTGCCAGCAGCCGACCAACTGGCTCGGGTGAGCAGTACTTC	CASSRPTGSGEQYF
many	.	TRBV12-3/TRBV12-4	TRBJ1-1	TGTGCCAGCAGGGTACACAAATCGAACACTGAAGCTTTCTTT	CASRVHKSNTEAFF
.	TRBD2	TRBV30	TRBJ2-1	TGTGCCTGGAGTAAAGGACTAGCGGGAGACAATGAGCAGTTCTTC	CAWSKGLAGDNEQFF
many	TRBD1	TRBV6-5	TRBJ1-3	TGTGCCAGCAGTTTAACCGGGACAGTCCGCTCTGGAAACACCATATATTTT	CASSLTGTVRSGNTIYF
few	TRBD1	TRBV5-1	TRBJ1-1	TGCGCCAGCAGCTTGGCAGGGGGTGGGGCGGTGGACACTGAAGCTTTCTTT	CASSLAGGGAVDTEAFF
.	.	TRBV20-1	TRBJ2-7	TGCAGTGCTAGAGATAGGGCTAGCGTCCCCTACGAGCAGTACTTC	CSARDRASVPYEQYF
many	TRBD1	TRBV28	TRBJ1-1	TGTGCCAGCAGTTTCAGGGGGGCTACTGAAGCTTTCTTT	CASSFRGATEAFF
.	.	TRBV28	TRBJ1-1	TGTGCCAGCAGGAAGAGGGTCCAGATAGAAGCTTTCTTT	CASRKRVQIEAFF
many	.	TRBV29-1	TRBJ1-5	TGCAGCGTTGTAAGAGGGGAGGGGCAGCCCCAGCATTTT	CSVVRGEGQPQHF
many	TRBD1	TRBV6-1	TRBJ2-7	TGTGCCAGCAGAACCGGGACAGGGCCATCCGAGCAGTACTTC	CASRTGTGPSEQYF
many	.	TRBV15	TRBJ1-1	TGTGCCACCAGCAGGAACTCGAGCACTGAAGCTTTCTTT	CATSRNSSTEAFF
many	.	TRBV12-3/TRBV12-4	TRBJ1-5	TGTGCCAGCAGTTTAGATGGGAGAGGCAATCAGCCCCAGCATTTT	CASSLDGRGNQPQHF
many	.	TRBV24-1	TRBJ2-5	TGTGCCACCAGTGATAGTAGGATCCAAGAGACCCAGTACTTC	CATSDSRIQETQYF
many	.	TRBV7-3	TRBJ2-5	TGTGCCAGCAGCTTGGACCATCGAGAGACCCAGTACTTC	CASSLDHRETQYF
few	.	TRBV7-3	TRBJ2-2	TGTGCCAGCAGCACGGTCGGGGCCTCGGGGGAGCTGTTTTTT	CASSTVGASGELFF
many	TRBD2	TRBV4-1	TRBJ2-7	TGCGCCAGCAGCCAAGATCCAAGCGGGAGTGGCGAGCAGTACTTC	CASSQDPSGSGEQYF
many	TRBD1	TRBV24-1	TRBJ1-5	TGTGCCACCAGTGATACTGGGACAGGACTAAATCAGCCCCAGCATTTT	CATSDTGTGLNQPQHF
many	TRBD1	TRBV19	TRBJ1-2	TGTGCCAGCTCCAGGCGACAGGGCTATGGCTACACCTTC	CASSRRQGYGYTF
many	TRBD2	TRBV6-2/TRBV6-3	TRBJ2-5	TGTGCCAGCAGTTGGGGGACTAGCGGGATATTGGAGACCCAGTACTTC	CASSWGTSGILETQYF